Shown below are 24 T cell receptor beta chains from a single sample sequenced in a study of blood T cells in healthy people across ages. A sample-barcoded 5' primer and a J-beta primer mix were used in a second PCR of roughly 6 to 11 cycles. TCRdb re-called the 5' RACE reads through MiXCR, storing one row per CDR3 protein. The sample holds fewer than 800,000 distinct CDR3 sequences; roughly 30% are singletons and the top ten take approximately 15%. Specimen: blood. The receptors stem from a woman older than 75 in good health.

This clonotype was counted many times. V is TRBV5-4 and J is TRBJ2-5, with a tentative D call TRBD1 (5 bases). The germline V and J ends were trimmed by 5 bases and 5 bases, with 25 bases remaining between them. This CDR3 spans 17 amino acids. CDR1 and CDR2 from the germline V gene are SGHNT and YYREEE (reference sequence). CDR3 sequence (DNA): TGTGCCAGCAGAAAAGAAATCCTACTGACAGCTGAGGAGACCCAGTACTTC. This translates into CASRKEILLTAEETQYF.

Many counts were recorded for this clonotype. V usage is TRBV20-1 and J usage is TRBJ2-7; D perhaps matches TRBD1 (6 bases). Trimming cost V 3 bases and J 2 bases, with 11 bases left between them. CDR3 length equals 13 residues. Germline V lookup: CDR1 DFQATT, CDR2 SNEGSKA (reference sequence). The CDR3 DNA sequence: TGCAGTGCTAGGGACAGCCGGGCCTACGAGCAGTACTTC. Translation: CSARDSRAYEQYF.

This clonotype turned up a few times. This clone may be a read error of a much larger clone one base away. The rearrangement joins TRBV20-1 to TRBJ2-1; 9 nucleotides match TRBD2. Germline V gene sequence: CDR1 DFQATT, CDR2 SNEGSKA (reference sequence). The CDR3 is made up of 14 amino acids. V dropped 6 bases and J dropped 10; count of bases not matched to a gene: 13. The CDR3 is CSARSGTSRGEQFF. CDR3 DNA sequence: TGCAGTGCCCGCTCCGGGACTAGCCGGGGAGAGCAGTTCTTC.

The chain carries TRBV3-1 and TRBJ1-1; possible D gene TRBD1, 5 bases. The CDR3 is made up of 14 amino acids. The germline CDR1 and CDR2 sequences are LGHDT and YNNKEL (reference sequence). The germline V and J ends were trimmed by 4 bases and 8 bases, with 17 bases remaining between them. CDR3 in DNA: TGTGCCAGCAGCCCTCGGGGGTCTATTTGGGAAGCTTTCTTT. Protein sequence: CASSPRGSIWEAFF.

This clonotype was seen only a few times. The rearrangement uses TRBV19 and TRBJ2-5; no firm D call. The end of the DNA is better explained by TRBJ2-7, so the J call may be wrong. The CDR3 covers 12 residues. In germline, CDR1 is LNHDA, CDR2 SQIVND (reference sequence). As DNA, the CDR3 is TGTGCCAGTAGTATCATCGGTGACGAGCAGTACTTC. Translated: CASSIIGDEQYF.

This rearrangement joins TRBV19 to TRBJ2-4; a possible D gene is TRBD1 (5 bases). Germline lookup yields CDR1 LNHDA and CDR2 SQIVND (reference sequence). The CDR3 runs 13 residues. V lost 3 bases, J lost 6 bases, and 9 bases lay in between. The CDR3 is CASSMGRGNIQYF. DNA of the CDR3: TGTGCCAGTAGTATGGGGCGCGGAAACATTCAGTACTTC.

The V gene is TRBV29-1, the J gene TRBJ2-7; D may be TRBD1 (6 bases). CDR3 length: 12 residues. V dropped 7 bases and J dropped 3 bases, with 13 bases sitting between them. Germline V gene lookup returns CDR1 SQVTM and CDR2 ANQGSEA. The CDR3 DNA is TGCAGCGCTTACAAGACAGGCTACGAGCAGTACTTC. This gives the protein CSAYKTGYEQYF.

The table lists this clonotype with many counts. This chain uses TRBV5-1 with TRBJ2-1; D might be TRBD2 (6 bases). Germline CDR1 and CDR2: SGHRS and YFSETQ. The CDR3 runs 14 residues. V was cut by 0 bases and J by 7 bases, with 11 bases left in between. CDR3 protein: CASSLEAGKNEQFF. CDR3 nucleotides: TGCGCCAGCAGCTTGGAGGCGGGGAAGAATGAGCAGTTCTTC.

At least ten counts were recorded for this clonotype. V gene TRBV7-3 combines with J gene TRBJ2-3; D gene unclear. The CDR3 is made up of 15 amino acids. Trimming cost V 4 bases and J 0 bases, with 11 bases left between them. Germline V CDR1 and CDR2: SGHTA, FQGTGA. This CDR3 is CASSSSFASTDTQYF. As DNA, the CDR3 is TGTGCCAGCAGCTCTTCCTTCGCTAGCACAGATACGCAGTATTTT.

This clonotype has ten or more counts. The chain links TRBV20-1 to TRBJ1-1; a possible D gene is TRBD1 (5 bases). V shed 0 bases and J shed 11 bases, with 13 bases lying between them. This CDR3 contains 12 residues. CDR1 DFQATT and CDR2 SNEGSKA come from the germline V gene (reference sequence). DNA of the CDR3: TGCAGTGCTAGAGATACAACAAAGGGGGCTTTCTTT. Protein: CSARDTTKGAFF.

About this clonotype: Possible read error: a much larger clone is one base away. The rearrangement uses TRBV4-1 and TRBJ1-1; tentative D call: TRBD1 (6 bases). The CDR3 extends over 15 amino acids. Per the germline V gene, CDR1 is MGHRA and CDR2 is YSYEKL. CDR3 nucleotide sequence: TGCGCCAGCGGCCACCCAGGGGTAGGAAACACTGAAGCTTTCTTT. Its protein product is CASGHPGVGNTEAFF.

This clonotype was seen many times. The CDR3 region has the DNA TGCAGTGCTAGAGGGGAAACTGAAGCTTTCTTT. Translation: CSARGETEAFF. The V and J genes are TRBV20-1 and TRBJ1-1; D ambiguous. Germline CDR1 DFQATT, CDR2 SNEGSKA (reference sequence). The CDR3 sequence is 11 residues long. V gave up 1 base and J gave up 5 bases, with 5 bases separating them.

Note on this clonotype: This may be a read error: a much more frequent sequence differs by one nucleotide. CDR3 DNA: TGTGCCAGCAGCCAAGTAGGACGGGGGCGAGGCACTGAAGCTTTCTTT. Its protein product is CASSQVGRGRGTEAFF. The chain is built from TRBV4-2 and TRBJ1-1, with D possibly being TRBD1 (6 bases). The germline V and J ends were trimmed by 1 base and 4 bases, with 16 bases remaining between them. The CDR3 length is 16 residues. CDR1 is LGHNA, CDR2 YNFKEQ, per germline.

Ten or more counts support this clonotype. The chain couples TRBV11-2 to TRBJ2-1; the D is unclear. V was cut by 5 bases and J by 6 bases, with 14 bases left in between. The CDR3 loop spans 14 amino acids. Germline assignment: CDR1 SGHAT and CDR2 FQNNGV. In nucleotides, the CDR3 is TGTGCCAGCAGCCCCGGCGTCTCTCGCAATGAGCAGTTCTTC. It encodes CASSPGVSRNEQFF.

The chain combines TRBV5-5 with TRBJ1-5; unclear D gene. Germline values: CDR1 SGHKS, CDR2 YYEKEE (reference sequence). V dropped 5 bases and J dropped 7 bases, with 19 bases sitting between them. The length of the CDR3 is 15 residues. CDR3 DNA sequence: TGTGCCAGCAGACCCGGGCTACTTAATGGGCAGCCCCAGCATTTT. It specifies CASRPGLLNGQPQHF.

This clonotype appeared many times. CDR3 sequence reads: CASGSEQYF. Here the CDR3 DNA reads TGTGCCAGCGGAAGCGAGCAGTACTTC. V is TRBV2 and J is TRBJ2-7; D ambiguous. The germline gives CDR1 SNHLY, CDR2 FYNNEI. This CDR3 spans 9 amino acids. Trimming took off 8 bases at V and 6 bases at J, with 5 bases between the two ends. Drawing the rest from reference TRBV2 and TRBJ2-7, the complete variable domain is EPEVTQTPSHQVTQMGQEVILRCVPISNHLYFYWYRQILGQKVEFLVSFYNNEISEKSEIFDDQFSVERPDGSNFTLKIRSTKLEDSAMYFCASGSEQYFGPGTRLTVT.

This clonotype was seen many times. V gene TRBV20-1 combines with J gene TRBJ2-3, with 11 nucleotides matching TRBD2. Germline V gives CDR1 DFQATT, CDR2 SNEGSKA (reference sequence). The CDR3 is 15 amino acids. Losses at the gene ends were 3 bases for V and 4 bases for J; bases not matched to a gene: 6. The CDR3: CSARLSGGVSDTQYF. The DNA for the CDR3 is TGCAGTGCTAGGCTTAGCGGGGGGGTATCAGATACGCAGTATTTT.

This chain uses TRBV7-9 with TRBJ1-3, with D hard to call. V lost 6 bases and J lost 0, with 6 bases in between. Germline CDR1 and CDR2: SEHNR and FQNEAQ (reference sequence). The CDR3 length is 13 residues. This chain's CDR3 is CASRVSSGNTIYF. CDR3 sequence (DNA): TGTGCCAGCAGAGTTTCCTCTGGAAACACCATATATTTT.

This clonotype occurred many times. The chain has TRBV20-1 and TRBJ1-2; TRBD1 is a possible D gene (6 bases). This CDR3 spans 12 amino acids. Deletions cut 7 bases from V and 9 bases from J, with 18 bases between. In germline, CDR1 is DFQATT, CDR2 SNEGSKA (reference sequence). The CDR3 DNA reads TGCAGTGGGGGGCGGGGTATAGGTAGCTACACCTTC. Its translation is CSGGRGIGSYTF.

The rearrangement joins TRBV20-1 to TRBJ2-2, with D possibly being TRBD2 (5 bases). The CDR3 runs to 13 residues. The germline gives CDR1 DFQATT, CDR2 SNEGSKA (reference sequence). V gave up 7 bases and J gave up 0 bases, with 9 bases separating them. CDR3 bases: TGCAGTGTAACGGGGTCGAACACCGGGGAGCTGTTTTTT. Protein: CSVTGSNTGELFF.

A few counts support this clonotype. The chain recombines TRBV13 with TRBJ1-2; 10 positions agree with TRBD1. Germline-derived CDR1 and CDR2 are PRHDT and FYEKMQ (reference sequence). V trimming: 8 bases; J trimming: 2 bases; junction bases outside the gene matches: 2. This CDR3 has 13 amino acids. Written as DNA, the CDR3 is TGTGCCAGCGGGACAGGGGAAAACTATGGCTACACCTTC. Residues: CASGTGENYGYTF.

CDR3 protein: CASRRGYTDTQYF. The CDR3 DNA follows: TGTGCCAGCAGGCGAGGATACACAGATACGCAGTATTTT. The chain links TRBV27 to TRBJ2-3; D uncertain. Germline assignment: CDR1 MNHEY and CDR2 SMNVEV (reference sequence). The ends were cut back, 6 bases at V and 2 bases at J, with 9 bases in the middle. This CDR3 has 13 residues.

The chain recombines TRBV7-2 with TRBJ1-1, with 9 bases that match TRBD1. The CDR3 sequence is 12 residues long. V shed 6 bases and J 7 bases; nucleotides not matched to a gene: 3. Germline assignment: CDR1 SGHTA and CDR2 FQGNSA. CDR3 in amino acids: CASRPDRGEAFF. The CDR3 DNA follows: TGTGCCAGCAGGCCGGACAGGGGTGAAGCTTTCTTT.

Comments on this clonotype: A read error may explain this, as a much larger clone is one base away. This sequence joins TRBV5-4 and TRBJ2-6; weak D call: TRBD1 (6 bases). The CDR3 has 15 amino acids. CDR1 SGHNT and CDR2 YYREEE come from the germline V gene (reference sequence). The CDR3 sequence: CARSLSGAGANVLTF. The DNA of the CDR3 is TGTGCCCGCAGCTTGTCAGGGGCCGGGGCCAACGTCCTGACTTTC.